This TCR beta chain came from a study of T-cell memory formation after mild COVID-19 (dated by TCRdb to the early 2020s). Study-level background: Most TCR sequence clusters were specific to one of the two donors. In two donors, T-cell clones that expanded and contracted after mild COVID-19 were followed by sequencing TCRalpha and TCRbeta repertoires longitudinally. Two young, previously healthy adult volunteers, one female and one male, were included in the cohort.

The CDR3 runs 14 residues from the cysteine to the phenylalanine. The sequence is cut down to CDR3 DNA, 42 bases in frame from base 1. From the germline V gene (reference sequence), CDR1 is MNHNY and CDR2 is SVGAGI. V gives up 6 bases and J gives up 9 bases, and the segment between their germline ends measures 17 bases. TCRdb names Illumina NovaSeq 6000 as the instrument used. cDNA libraries for TCRalpha and TCRbeta were prepared by 5'RACE using constant-segment primers, with sample barcodes and unique molecular identifiers added. RNA was extracted from every sample with Trizol reagent. Library amplification was performed in two PCR steps, and a second sample barcode and Illumina TruSeq adapters were introduced in the second step. Sequencing of libraries was performed on an Illumina NovaSeq with 2 x 150 bp paired-end reads. Per the original workflow: Reads were demultiplexed and collapsed into UMI-guided consensus sequences with migec v1.2.7. With mixcr v2.1.11, UMI consensuses were aligned to TRA and TRB V and J templates and assembled into clonotypes. A clonotype was counted as expanded or contracted only when both edgeR and NoisET called the clonotype significant, with the noise models trained on biological replicates. For edgeR calls, the thresholds were a false discovery rate-adjusted p below 0.01 and a log2 fold-change of 1. As an exploratory analysis of dynamics, max-normalized trajectories of the 1000 most abundant clonotypes were examined by PCA with hierarchical clustering. Each responding clone was given a CD4 or CD8 phenotype based on the CD4+ and CD8+ repertoires, which had been sequenced separately. TCRdb handled the public reads itself, with Q25 trimming in fastp and clone calling in MiXCR, and kept productive beta chains. Rows with a matching CDR3 protein are joined into one entry that keeps the most common DNA and genes. V and J calls and clone size were set by TCRdb, not the authors. This sample lists roughly 340,000 distinct CDR3 sequences; roughly 20% were detected once. Clones ranked in the top ten supply 21% of the sample.

This clonotype was seen a handful of times. Its antigen specificity is not known. No base-level quality is on record; no much larger clone is a single base apart. Overall results and qualifications from the work: Some responding clones were found in pre-infection memory, which suggests that pre-existing cross-reactive memory T cells took part in the SARS-CoV-2 response. Contracting CD4+ clones appeared mostly in the CM and EM memory subsets, whereas CD8+ clones were enriched in EMRA. The second-wave clones that peaked on day 37 were not confirmed to be SARS-CoV-2 specific. The study included only a couple of mild cases, and larger cohorts that include severe cases with pre-infection samples were judged to be necessary. Clones contracting from day 15 to 85 had balanced CD4/CD8 phenotypes, while a second wave expanding from day 15 to 37 was biased towards CD4+.

Ficoll-Paque density gradient centrifugation was used to isolate PBMCs. The specimen was PBMCs or a T cell subset sorted from them (not recorded which). The origin of this receptor is a young man who had mild COVID-19 (a few samples of this study predate the infection). The sample titles of this study are shuffled in the database, so cell type and time point are left out; the donor was told from shared clones. The V gene is TRBV6-6 and the J gene is TRBJ2-2, with a tentative D gene TRBD1 over 5 matching bases. The CDR3 protein sequence reads: CASSLPPQGRELFF. The nucleotide sequence reads TGTGCCAGCAGCCTCCCCCCGCAGGGTCGGGAGCTGTTTTTT.